This TCR beta chain was recovered during a study of blood T cell repertoires in COVID-19. The wider study: Spain, Italy and the United States supplied samples that represented acute and convalescent COVID-19. The cDNA or gDNA used as material had been derived from T cells, B-cell-depleted T cells, or PBMCs.

The length of the CDR3 is 12 residues. CDR1 and CDR2 (germline): LNHDA, SQIVND (reference sequence). Trimming removed 5 bases from V and 3 bases from J, with 8 bases in between. Original processing notes: Using reference gene primer amplification, nucleated cell counts were estimated. Produced via immunoSEQ multiplex PCR; TCRdb's table is partial and in-frame only. V and J calls and clone size are given by that table; D and trimming were obtained from the DNA. The sample lists fewer than 150,000 clones; almost 90% were seen once. This clone appeared a single time. This TCR was sampled from a woman in her fifties or sixties with active or convalescent COVID-19. This chain uses TRBV19 with TRBJ2-7; unclear D gene. Material: peripheral blood. CDR3 DNA: TGTGCCAGTAGTCCTCGAGGCTACGAGCAGTACTTC. It specifies CASSPRGYEQYF.